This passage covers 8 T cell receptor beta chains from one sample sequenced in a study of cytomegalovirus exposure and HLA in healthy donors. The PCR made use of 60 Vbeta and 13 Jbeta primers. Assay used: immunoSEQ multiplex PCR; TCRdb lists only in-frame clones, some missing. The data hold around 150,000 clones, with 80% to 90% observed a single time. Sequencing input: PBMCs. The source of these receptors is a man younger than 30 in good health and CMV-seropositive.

The CDR3 spells CASSVGAGGVEQYF. The CDR3 DNA reads as TGTGCCAGCAGCGTAGGAGCGGGGGGGGTTGAGCAGTACTTC. The rearrangement links TRBV9 to TRBJ2-7; 10 nucleotides line up with TRBD2. The CDR3 runs to 14 residues. Per the germline V gene, CDR1 is SGDLS and CDR2 is YYNGEE. V gave up 0 bases and J gave up 7 bases; unmatched junction bases: 4.

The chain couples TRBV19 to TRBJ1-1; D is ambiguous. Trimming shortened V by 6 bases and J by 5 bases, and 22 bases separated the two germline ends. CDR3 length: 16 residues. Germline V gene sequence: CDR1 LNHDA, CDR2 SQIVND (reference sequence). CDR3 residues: CASRSWGTTRGTEAFF. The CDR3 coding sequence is TGTGCCAGTAGGTCTTGGGGAACGACACGGGGAACTGAAGCTTTCTTT. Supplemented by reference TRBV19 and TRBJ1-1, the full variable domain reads DGGITQSPKYLFRKEGQNVTLSCEQNLNHDAMYWYRQDPGQGLRLIYYSQIVNDFQKGDIAEGYSVSREKKESFPLTVTSAQKNPTAFYLCASRSWGTTRGTEAFFGQGTRLTVV.

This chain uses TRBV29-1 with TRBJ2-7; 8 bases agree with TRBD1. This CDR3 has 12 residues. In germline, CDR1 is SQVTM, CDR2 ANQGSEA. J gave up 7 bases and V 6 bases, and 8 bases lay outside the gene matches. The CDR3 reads CSVGQVLGEQYF. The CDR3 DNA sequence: TGCAGCGTGGGACAGGTTTTGGGAGAGCAGTACTTC.

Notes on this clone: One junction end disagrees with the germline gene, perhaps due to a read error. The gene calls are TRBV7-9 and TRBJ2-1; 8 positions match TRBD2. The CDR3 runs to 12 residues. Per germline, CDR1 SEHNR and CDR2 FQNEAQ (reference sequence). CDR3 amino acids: CSSSSLADEQFF. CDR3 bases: TGTTCCAGCAGCTCACTAGCGGATGAGCAGTTCTTC.

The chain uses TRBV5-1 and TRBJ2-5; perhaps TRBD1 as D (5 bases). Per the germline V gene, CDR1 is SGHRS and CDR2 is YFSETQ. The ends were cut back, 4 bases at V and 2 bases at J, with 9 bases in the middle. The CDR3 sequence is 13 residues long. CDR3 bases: TGCGCCAGCAGCCTGACAGAGCAAGAGACCCAGTACTTC. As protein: CASSLTEQETQYF.

CDR3 coding DNA: TGTGCCAGCACCGGCAGAACAGGGGGCCACTCCTACGAGCAGTACTTC. Encoded protein: CASTGRTGGHSYEQYF. The chain carries TRBV2 and TRBJ2-7; 9 bases are a match to TRBD1. This CDR3 is 16 amino acids long. Germline loops: CDR1 SNHLY, CDR2 FYNNEI. V lost 7 bases, J lost 0 bases, and 10 bases stayed unmatched.

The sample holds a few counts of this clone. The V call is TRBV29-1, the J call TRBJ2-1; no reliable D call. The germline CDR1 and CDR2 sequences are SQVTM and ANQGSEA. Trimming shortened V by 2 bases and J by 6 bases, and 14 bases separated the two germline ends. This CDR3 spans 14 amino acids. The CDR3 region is CSVEKHLLRNEQFF. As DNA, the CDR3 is TGCAGCGTTGAAAAGCACCTCCTTCGCAATGAGCAGTTCTTC.

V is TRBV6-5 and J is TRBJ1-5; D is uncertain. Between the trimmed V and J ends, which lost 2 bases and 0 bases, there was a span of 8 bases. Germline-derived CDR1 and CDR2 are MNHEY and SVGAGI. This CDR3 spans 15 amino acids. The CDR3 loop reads CASSYRPYSNQPQHF. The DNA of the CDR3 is TGTGCCAGCAGTTACCGTCCGTATAGCAATCAGCCCCAGCATTTT.